This T cell receptor beta chain was captured in a study of response to subunit inactivated influenza vaccine. Using its own MiXCR run on the RT-PCR reads, TCRdb lists one record per CDR3 protein. The sample carries 600,000 to 850,000 distinct CDR3 sequences, 11% to 15% recorded once. Remarks on this clonotype: The antigen is not known.

With 3 bases removed from V and 7 bases from J, the gap between germline ends came to 27 bases. CDR1 is SGHVS and CDR2 is FQNEAQ in the germline V gene. The CDR3 runs to 18 residues. Study results and limitations: It was the authors' suggestion that each seasonal influenza vaccination recruits few new T cells.

The sequence was obtained from a man between 50 and 59 years old who received an inactivated influenza vaccine. The genes are TRBV7-8 and TRBJ1-2, with D possibly matching TRBD1 (5 bases). The material was PBMCs from blood, obtained around 15 days before vaccination. The CDR3 nucleotides read TGTGCCAGCAGCTTCAGGTTTCCGGGACGACGTGGGGGTAGTGGCTACACCTTC. This gives the protein CASSFRFPGRRGGSGYTF.